This T cell receptor beta chain was sequenced in a study of T cell responses to AZD1222 COVID-19 vaccine (dated by TCRdb to the early 2020s). In terms of the full investigation: AZD1222 recipients given second doses at about 4 weeks or at about 12 weeks were pooled, since spike-specific TCR depth and breadth were not found to differ between the two schedules. TCR sequencing was performed for over 230 trial participants, of whom around 200 were given two doses of AZD1222 and 26 were given two doses of MenACWY control vaccine. Enrollment into the trials was organized by age into subgroups of 18-55, 56-69 and 70-plus years, and those subgroups contained about 160, 30 and 59 TCR-sequenced participants, respectively.

Summary of the overall study and its limitations: Reportedly, close to half of the unique spike-specific TCRs recognized epitopes lying outside the regions that are mutated in the B.1.351 and B.1.1.7 variants. Most participants were white British and females outnumbered males, and the authors suggested that clonal diversity may have been underestimated. Conclusions about previously exposed vaccinees are limited because only a handful of AZD1222 recipients were SARS-CoV-2 seropositive at baseline. The 56-69-year group was small, and its depth increase did not reach significance, likely because of low power. Because no day 14 peak-response samples were available, repertoires were characterized only after the peak T cell response. CD4 TCRs associated with the vaccine covered the entire spike protein, and the dominant responses were in regions 160-218 and 743-854. A significant rise in spike-specific TCR breadth and depth was observed after two AZD1222 doses relative to day 0 and relative to MenACWY recipients.

The junction carries 19 bases between V and J, which are trimmed by 5 bases and 3 bases respectively. As encoded in the germline V gene (reference sequence), CDR1 is SEHNR while CDR2 is FQNEAQ. From the cysteine up to the phenylalanine, the CDR3 has a length of 16 residues. Only the CDR3 part of the read is kept: 48 bases, read in frame from the first base. The CDR3 regions of human TCRbeta chains were subjected to immunosequencing. Under the source paper's analysis protocol: TCRs in the repertoires were compared against a reference library of SARS-CoV-2-specific TCRs that had been generated with the MIRA antigen-specificity platform. Breadth was defined as the fraction of unique TCRs that were SARS-CoV-2-associated, and depth was defined as the fraction of total T cells that were SARS-CoV-2-associated. Using the MIRA data, each spike-specific TCR was assigned both to the spike region to which the TCR was reactive and to a CD4 or CD8 class. Log10-transformed breadth and depth values were compared by one-way ANOVA with Sidak's multiple comparisons tests. TCRdb re-hosts the immuneACCESS table, in-frame sequences only. Its copies lack some clones; in the studies checked, an unresolved V gene accounts for under half of them, and the cause for the rest is not known. D and trimming come from the DNA, and the V and J calls and clone size come from that table. The sample includes some 150,000 clones, with roughly 90% observed a single time. The leading ten clones occupy 15% to 20% of the sample.

Concerning this clone itself: Its specific antigen is unknown. No qualities accompany the bases; no much larger clone lies one base away.

The time point tag for this specimen amounts to: baseline before first vaccination. Samples from vaccinated people were obtained from the UK trials COV001 and COV002, which included a single-blind randomized controlled phase 2/3 trial of AZD1222 (ChAdOx1 nCoV-19) in healthy adults. For TCRbeta chain sequencing, PBMC samples were collected from trial participants at day 0 and at day 28 after the second dose. Sequences were derived from peripheral blood, sampled on day 0 of AZD1222 vaccination. The chain links TRBV7-9 with TRBJ1-1; matching of 5 bases hints at TRBD1 as the D gene. The sequence was collected from an adult in good health. This receptor carries the CDR3 CASSLLGGTYDTEAFF. The sequenced DNA is TGTGCCAGCAGCCTCCTCGGAGGGACGTACGACACTGAAGCTTTCTTT.